Listed below are T cell receptor beta chains from one sample, sequenced in a study of control samples from healthy donors and cancer patients. Method: immunoSEQ multiplex PCR; TCRdb's copy keeps in-frame clones and lacks some. Among about 120,000 clones listed, roughly 90% were seen once. The specimen was blood. The receptor set was obtained from a man aged 45-60 years in good health. The CDR3 runs from the conserved cysteine through the conserved F or W. The D gene is left open where the match is weak. Expanded clones get a size class; other rows say once, few or many, or leave the size out.

v_gene	j_gene	d_gene	abundance	CDR3aa	CDR3nt
TRBV6-4	TRBJ2-4	TRBD1	few	CASSVGQAQAKNIQYF	TGTGCCAGCAGTGTGGGACAGGCCCAAGCCAAAAACATTCAGTACTTC
TRBV18	TRBJ1-1	NA	NA	CASSDGKGTEAFF	TGTGCCAGCTCGGACGGAAAAGGAACTGAAGCTTTCTTT
TRBV4-3	TRBJ2-3	NA	once	CASSQEGPRGLRTDTQYF	TGCGCCAGCAGCCAAGAGGGTCCGCGGGGGCTTAGGACAGATACGCAGTATTTT
TRBV11-2	TRBJ2-7	NA	once	CASSFGRDYEQYF	TGTGCCAGCAGCTTTGGACGGGACTACGAGCAGTACTTC
TRBV5-1	TRBJ2-7	NA	NA	CASSGPGYEQYF	TGCGCCAGCAGCGGGCCAGGCTACGAGCAGTACTTC
TRBV7-2	TRBJ2-1	NA	NA	CASSLDRDYNEQFF	TGTGCCAGCAGCTTAGACAGGGACTACAATGAGCAGTTCTTC
TRBV24-1	TRBJ2-1	TRBD2	once	CATSDLGGAAAGGLVEQFF	TGTGCCACCAGTGATTTAGGAGGGGCGGCAGCGGGGGGGCTTGTTGAGCAGTTCTTC
TRBV7-2	TRBJ2-7	NA	once	CASSPLLAEYEQYF	TGTGCCAGCAGCCCCCTACTGGCAGAATACGAGCAGTACTTC
TRBV27	TRBJ1-1	NA	NA	CASSFDSNTEAFF	TGTGCCAGCAGTTTCGATTCGAACACTGAAGCTTTCTTT
TRBV4-2	TRBJ2-2	NA	NA	CASSQEVGIGELFF	TGTGCCAGCAGCCAAGAAGTGGGTATAGGAGAGCTGTTTTTT
TRBV11-2	TRBJ1-2	NA	NA	CASTAYVGFGYTF	TGTGCCAGCACCGCTTACGTAGGGTTTGGCTACACCTTC